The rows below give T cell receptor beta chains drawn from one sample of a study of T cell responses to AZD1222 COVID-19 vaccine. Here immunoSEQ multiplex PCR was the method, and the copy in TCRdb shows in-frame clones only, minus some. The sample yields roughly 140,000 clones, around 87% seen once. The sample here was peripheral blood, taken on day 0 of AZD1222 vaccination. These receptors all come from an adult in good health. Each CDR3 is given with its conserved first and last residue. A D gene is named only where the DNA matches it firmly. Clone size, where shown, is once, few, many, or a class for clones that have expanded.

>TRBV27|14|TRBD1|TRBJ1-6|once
CASRRDRGNSPLHF
TGTGCCAGCAGGAGGGACAGGGGGAATTCACCCCTCCACTTT
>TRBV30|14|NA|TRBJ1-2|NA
CAWSGGPSVRGYTF
TGTGCCTGGAGTGGGGGGCCCTCCGTTCGTGGCTACACCTTC
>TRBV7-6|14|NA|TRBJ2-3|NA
CASSFGQATDTQYF
TGTGCCAGCAGCTTTGGACAAGCCACAGATACGCAGTATTTT
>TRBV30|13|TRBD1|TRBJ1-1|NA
CAWSTGGNTEAFF
TGTGCCTGGAGCACAGGGGGGAACACTGAAGCTTTCTTT
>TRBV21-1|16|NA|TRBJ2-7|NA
CASSKSKTGGLDEQYF
TGTGCCAGCAGCAAATCTAAAACAGGGGGCTTGGACGAGCAGTACTTC
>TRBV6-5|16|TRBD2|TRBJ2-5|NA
CASSYLAGGPRETQYF
TGTGCCAGCAGTTACCTTGCGGGAGGGCCACGGGAGACCCAGTACTTC
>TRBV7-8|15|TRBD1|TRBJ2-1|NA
CASSGPDRGNNEQFF
TGTGCCAGCAGCGGCCCGGACAGGGGAAACAATGAGCAGTTCTTC
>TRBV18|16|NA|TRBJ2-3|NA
CASSPMKGGLADTQYF
TGTGCCAGCTCACCAATGAAGGGGGGCCTCGCAGATACGCAGTATTTT
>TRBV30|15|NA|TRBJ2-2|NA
CAWSLPGANTGELFF
TGTGCCTGGAGTCTCCCGGGAGCGAACACCGGGGAGCTGTTTTTT
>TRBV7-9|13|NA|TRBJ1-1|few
CASSRGADREAFF
TGTGCCAGCAGCCGAGGGGCTGACAGGGAAGCTTTCTTT
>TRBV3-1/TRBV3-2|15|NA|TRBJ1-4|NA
CASSQGKSYNEKLFF
TGTGCCAGCAGCCAAGGAAAATCATATAATGAAAAACTGTTTTTT
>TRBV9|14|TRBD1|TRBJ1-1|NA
CASNPGTGLTEAFF
TGTGCCAGCAACCCCGGGACAGGGCTCACTGAAGCTTTCTTT
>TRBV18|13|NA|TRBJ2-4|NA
CASSPLPTDIQYF
TGTGCCAGCTCACCATTGCCCACGGACATTCAGTACTTC
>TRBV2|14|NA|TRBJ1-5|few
CASSATMSNQPQHF
TGTGCCAGCAGTGCTACTATGAGCAATCAGCCCCAGCATTTT
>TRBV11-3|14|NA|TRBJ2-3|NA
CASSLVGATGTQYF
TGTGCCAGCAGCTTAGTCGGGGCAACTGGTACGCAGTATTTT
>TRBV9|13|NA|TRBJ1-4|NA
CASSHTTNEKLFF
TGTGCCAGCAGCCATACAACTAATGAAAAACTGTTTTTT
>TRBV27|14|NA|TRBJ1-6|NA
CATRYGSYNSPLHF
TGTGCCACCCGATACGGGTCCTATAATTCACCCCTCCACTTT
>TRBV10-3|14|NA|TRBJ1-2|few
CAISDPGLDYGYTF
TGTGCCATCAGTGATCCCGGCTTAGACTATGGCTACACCTTC
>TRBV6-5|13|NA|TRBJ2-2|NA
CASRKGGTGELFF
TGTGCCAGCCGGAAAGGGGGCACCGGGGAGCTGTTTTTT
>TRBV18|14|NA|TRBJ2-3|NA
CASSRLSSKYTQYF
TGTGCCAGCTCACGACTATCTTCCAAATATACGCAGTATTTT
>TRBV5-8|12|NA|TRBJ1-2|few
CASVGPNYGYTF
TGTGCCAGCGTCGGACCCAACTATGGCTACACCTTC
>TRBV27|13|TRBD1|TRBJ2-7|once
CASSVRDRDEQYF
TGTGCCAGCAGTGTCCGGGACAGGGACGAGCAGTACTTC
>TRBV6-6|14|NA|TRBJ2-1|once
CASSYQGSSDEQFF
TGTGCCAGCAGTTATCAGGGGTCTAGCGATGAGCAGTTCTTC
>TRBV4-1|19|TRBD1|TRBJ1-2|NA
CASSHPSGQGRKANYGYTF
TGCGCCAGCAGCCATCCTAGCGGACAGGGGAGAAAGGCTAACTATGGCTACACCTTC
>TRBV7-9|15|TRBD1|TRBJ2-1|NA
CASSPGTGGFNEQFF
TGTGCCAGCAGCCCCGGGACAGGGGGCTTCAATGAGCAGTTCTTC
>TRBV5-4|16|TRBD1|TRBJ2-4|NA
CASSLDRDRAKNIQYF
TGTGCCAGCAGCTTGGACCGGGACAGAGCCAAAAACATTCAGTACTTC
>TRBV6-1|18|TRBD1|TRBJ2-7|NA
CASSEAGSRTGAPYEQYF
TGTGCCAGCAGTGAAGCGGGAAGCAGGACAGGGGCCCCCTACGAGCAGTACTTC
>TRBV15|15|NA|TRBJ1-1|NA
CATSRDQGVNTEAFF
TGTGCCACCAGCAGAGACCAAGGGGTTAACACTGAAGCTTTCTTT
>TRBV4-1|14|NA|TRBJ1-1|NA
CASSQEIVAVEAFF
TGCGCCAGCAGCCAAGAAATAGTGGCAGTCGAAGCTTTCTTT
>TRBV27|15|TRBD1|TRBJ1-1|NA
CASRTQGVKNTEAFF
TGTGCCAGCAGAACCCAGGGGGTAAAGAACACTGAAGCTTTCTTT
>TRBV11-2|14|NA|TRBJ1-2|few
CASSSLQSNYGYTF
TGTGCCAGCAGCTCCCTTCAGAGCAACTATGGCTACACCTTC
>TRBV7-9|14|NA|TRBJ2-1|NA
CATLVPSSYNEQFF
TGTGCCACCCTCGTTCCGAGCTCCTACAATGAGCAGTTCTTC
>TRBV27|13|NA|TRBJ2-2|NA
CASSHRDTGELFF
TGTGCCAGCAGTCACAGGGATACCGGGGAGCTGTTTTTT
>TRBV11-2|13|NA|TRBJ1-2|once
CASRPTGSYGYTF
TGTGCCAGCAGGCCCACAGGGAGCTATGGCTACACCTTC
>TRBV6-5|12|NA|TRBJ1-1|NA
CASRWGDTEAFF
TGTGCCAGCCGATGGGGTGACACTGAAGCTTTCTTT
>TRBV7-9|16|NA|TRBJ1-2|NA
CASSLVGGLRADGYTF
TGTGCCAGCAGCTTAGTTGGTGGGTTAAGGGCTGATGGCTACACCTTC
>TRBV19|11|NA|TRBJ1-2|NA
CASSMGPGYTF
TGTGCCAGTAGTATGGGGCCCGGCTACACCTTC
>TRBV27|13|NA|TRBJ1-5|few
CASSPNSNQPQHF
TGTGCCAGCAGTCCTAATAGCAATCAGCCCCAGCATTTT
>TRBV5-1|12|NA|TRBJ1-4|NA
CASRGRNEKLFF
TGCGCCAGCAGGGGCCGTAATGAAAAACTGTTTTTT
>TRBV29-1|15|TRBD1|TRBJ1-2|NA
CSVGIGQGQRYGYTF
TGCAGCGTTGGAATAGGACAGGGCCAGCGTTATGGCTACACCTTC
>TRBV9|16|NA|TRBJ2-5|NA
CASSKRSSSAQETQYF
TGTGCCAGCAGCAAAAGATCTTCTAGCGCGCAAGAGACCCAGTACTTC
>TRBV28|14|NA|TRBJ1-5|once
CASSLIRDNQPQHF
TGTGCCAGCAGTTTAATCCGGGACAATCAGCCCCAGCATTTT